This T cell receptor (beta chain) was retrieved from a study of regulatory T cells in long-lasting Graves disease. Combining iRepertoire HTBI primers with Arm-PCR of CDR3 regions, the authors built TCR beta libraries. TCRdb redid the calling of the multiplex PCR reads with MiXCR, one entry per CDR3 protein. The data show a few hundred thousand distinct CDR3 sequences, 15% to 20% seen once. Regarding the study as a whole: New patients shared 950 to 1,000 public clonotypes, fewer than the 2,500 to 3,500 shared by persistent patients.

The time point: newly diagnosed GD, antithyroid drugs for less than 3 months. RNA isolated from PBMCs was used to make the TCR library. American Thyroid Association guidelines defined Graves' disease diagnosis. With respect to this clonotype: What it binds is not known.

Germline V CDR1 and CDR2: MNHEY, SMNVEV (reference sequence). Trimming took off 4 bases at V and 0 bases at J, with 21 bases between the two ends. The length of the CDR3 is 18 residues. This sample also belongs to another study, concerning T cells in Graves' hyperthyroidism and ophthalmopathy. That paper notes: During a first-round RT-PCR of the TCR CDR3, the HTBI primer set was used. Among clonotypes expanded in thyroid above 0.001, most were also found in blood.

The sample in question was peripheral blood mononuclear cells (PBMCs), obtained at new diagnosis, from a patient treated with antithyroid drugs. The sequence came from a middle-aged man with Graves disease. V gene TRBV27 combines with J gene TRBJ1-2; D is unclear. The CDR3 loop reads CASSSHTGRLDANYGYTF. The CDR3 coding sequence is TGTGCCAGCAGTTCGCATACCGGACGGCTCGACGCTAACTATGGCTACACCTTC.